Presented here are 2 T cell receptor beta chains from one specimen sequenced in a study of spatial heterogeneity in lung cancer. Time point given: sample taken at primary tumor resection. TCRdb re-called the 5' RACE reads with MiXCR, one entry per CDR3 protein. The sample has over 9,000 distinct CDR3 sequences; approximately 5.1% are singletons. Notes on the study in general: Counts that tracked tumor mutation counts were those of expanded intratumoral alpha and beta TCRs.

These receptors' targets are unknown. Sequenced here: lung tumor tissue, sampled at surgery. The receptors come from a female donor with early-stage non-small cell lung cancer.

In the case of this clonotype: This sequence may be a read error, since a much larger clone differs from it by one base. The genes are TRBV7-9 and TRBJ1-1, with D possibly matching TRBD1 (6 bases). Germline CDR1 SEHNR, CDR2 FQNEAQ (reference sequence). This CDR3 contains 14 residues. The DNA for the CDR3 is TGTGCCAGCAGCTTAGTCAGCGGGGACACTGGAGCTTTCTTT. Residues: CASSLVSGDTGAFF. Based on the CDR3 plus reference TRBV7-9 and TRBJ1-1, the full variable domain is DTGVSQNPRHKITKRGQNVTFRCDPISEHNRLYWYRQTLGQGPEFLTYFQNEAQLEKSRLLSDRFSAERPKGSFSTLEIQRTEQGDSAMYLCASSLVSGDTGAFFGQGTRLTVV.

There are many counts of this clonotype. CDR3 in amino acids: CASMGLRPNTGELFF. CDR3 DNA: TGTGCCAGCATGGGACTTCGCCCGAACACCGGGGAGCTGTTTTTT. The J gene is TRBJ2-2, the V gene TRBV28, with D perhaps TRBD2 (6 bases). CDR3 length: 15 amino acids. Trimming stripped 7 bases from V and 0 bases from J, with 12 bases between. From germline, CDR1 is MDHEN and CDR2 SYDVKM. The variable domain in full, completed from reference TRBV28 and TRBJ2-2, reads DVKVTQSSRYLVKRTGEKVFLECVQDMDHENMFWYRQDPGLGLRLIYFSYDVKMKEKGDIPEGYSVSREKKERFSLILESASTNQTSMYLCASMGLRPNTGELFFGEGSRLTVL.